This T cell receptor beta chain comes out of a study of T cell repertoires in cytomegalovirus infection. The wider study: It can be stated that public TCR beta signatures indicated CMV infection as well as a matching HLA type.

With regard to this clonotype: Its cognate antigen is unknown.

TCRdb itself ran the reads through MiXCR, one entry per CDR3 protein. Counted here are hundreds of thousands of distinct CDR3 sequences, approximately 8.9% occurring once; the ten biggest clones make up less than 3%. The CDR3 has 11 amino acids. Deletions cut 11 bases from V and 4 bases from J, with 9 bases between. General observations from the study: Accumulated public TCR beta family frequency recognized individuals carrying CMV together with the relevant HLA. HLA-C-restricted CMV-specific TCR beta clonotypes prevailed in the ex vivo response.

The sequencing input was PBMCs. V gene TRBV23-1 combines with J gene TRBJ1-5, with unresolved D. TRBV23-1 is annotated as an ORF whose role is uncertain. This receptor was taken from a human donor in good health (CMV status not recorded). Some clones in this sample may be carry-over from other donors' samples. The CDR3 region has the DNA TGCGCCGCCCCGTGGAATCAGCCCCAGCATTTT. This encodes CAAPWNQPQHF.